What follows are 14 T cell receptor beta chains derived from one specimen sequenced in a study of blood T cells in healthy people across ages. Primed by a sample-barcoded 5' primer and a J-beta primer mix, a second PCR proceeded for about 6 to 11 cycles. TCRdb reprocessed the 5' RACE reads with MiXCR, giving one entry per CDR3 protein. This sample has fewer than 900,000 distinct CDR3 sequences, with more than 40% found just once. Sequenced input: blood. The source of these receptors is a woman aged 55-70 years in good health.

The chain employs TRBV10-3 and TRBJ1-1; a weak D match, TRBD1 (5 bases). Trimming removed 3 bases from V and 4 bases from J, with 15 bases in between. The CDR3 extends over 15 amino acids. Germline CDR1 reads ENHRY; CDR2 reads SYGVKD. CDR3 bases: TGTGCCATCAGTGACACCGGGGGTCGAGTCACTGAAGCTTTCTTT. It is translated as CAISDTGGRVTEAFF.

This clonotype was found a few times. The chain carries TRBV28 and TRBJ1-2; D is undetermined. This CDR3 contains 11 residues. V lost 6 bases and J lost 6, with 8 bases in between. Per germline, CDR1 MDHEN and CDR2 SYDVKM. In DNA, the CDR3 is TGTGCCAGCAGCGCCACTCATGGCTACACCTTC. Protein: CASSATHGYTF.

This clonotype was detected ten times or more. V and J are TRBV6-8 and TRBJ1-2; perhaps TRBD1 as D (6 bases). V was clipped by 2 bases and J by 2 bases, with 12 bases between them. Germline V gene lookup returns CDR1 MNHGY and CDR2 SAAAGT. CDR3 length: 15 amino acids. CDR3 bases: TGTGCCAGCAGTTACCCCCGGGGGCGGAACTATGGCTACACCTTC. Translating it yields CASSYPRGRNYGYTF.

The chain links TRBV7-9 to TRBJ2-1; D unresolved. CDR1 SEHNR and CDR2 FQNEAQ come from the germline V gene (reference sequence). CDR3 length: 15 residues. V was clipped by 5 bases and J by 2 bases, with 13 bases between them. DNA of the CDR3: TGTGCCAGCAGCACCCAGATGTTAGCCTACAATGAGCAGTTCTTC. This sequence encodes CASSTQMLAYNEQFF.

For this clonotype: A much larger clone sits a single nucleotide away, making a read error possible. The rearrangement joins TRBV24-1 to TRBJ2-5; 9 nucleotides align to TRBD1. Germline-derived CDR1 and CDR2 are KGHDR and SFDVKD. Trimming cost V 3 bases and J 6 bases; bases outside gene matches: 7. The CDR3 sequence is 15 residues long. Written as DNA, the CDR3 is TGTGCCACCAGTGATGGTACAGGGGGCGGTAAGACCCAGTACTTC. Protein sequence: CATSDGTGGGKTQYF.

The chain combines TRBV7-2 with TRBJ2-1; unclear D gene. The CDR3 has 12 residues. V was shortened by 8 bases and J by 8 bases, with 13 bases between the two germline ends. Germline assignment: CDR1 SGHTA and CDR2 FQGNSA. DNA for the CDR3: TGTGCCAGCTCCATCCAGATCGATGAGCAGTTCTTC. Encoded protein: CASSIQIDEQFF.

The chain combines TRBV7-9 with TRBJ2-3; maybe TRBD2 (5 bases). Germline CDR1 is SEHNR and CDR2 is FQNEAQ (reference sequence). Trimming shortened V by 3 bases and J by 1 base, and 14 bases separated the two germline ends. This CDR3 is built from 16 residues. The CDR3 nucleotides are TGTGCCAGCAGCTTGGGAGCGCTTGGGGGCACAGATACGCAGTATTTT. Its translation: CASSLGALGGTDTQYF.

The chain employs TRBV15 and TRBJ2-1; 14 nucleotides align to TRBD2. V trimming: 1 base; J trimming: 6 bases; junction bases outside the gene matches: 17. The CDR3 extends over 21 amino acids. CDR1 and CDR2 from the germline V gene are LNHNV and YYDKDF (reference sequence). The CDR3 reads CATSRVRIIGTSGRNSNEQFF. The CDR3 nucleotides read TGTGCCACCAGCAGAGTTCGAATAATTGGGACTAGCGGGAGAAACAGCAATGAGCAGTTCTTC.

This clonotype was picked up one time. The genes are TRBV9 and TRBJ1-1; D uncertain. The CDR3 is made up of 14 amino acids. CDR1 and CDR2 from the germline V gene are SGDLS and YYNGEE. Trimming cost V 0 bases and J 3 bases, with 9 bases left between them. The CDR3 protein is CASSVGLRYTEAFF. CDR3 sequence (DNA): TGTGCCAGCAGCGTAGGCTTACGGTACACTGAAGCTTTCTTT. The full variable domain, rest sourced from reference TRBV9 and TRBJ1-1, is DSGVTQTPKHLITATGQRVTLRCSPRSGDLSVYWYQQSLDQGLQFLIQYYNGEERAKGNILERFSAQQFPDLHSELNLSSLELGDSALYFCASSVGLRYTEAFFGQGTRLTVV.

There are a few counts of this clonotype. This sequence joins TRBV20-1 and TRBJ2-5, with 7 bases that match TRBD2. CDR1 is DFQATT and CDR2 is SNEGSKA in the germline V gene (reference sequence). The CDR3 sequence is 16 residues long. The ends lost 3 bases at V and 5 bases at J; junction bases unmatched: 15. The chain's CDR3 is CSASLRLAQREETQYF. DNA for the CDR3: TGCAGTGCTAGCTTGAGACTAGCTCAGAGGGAGGAGACCCAGTACTTC.

This sequence joins TRBV4-2 and TRBJ1-3; tentatively, D is TRBD1 (6 bases). Looked up from germline, CDR1 is LGHNA and CDR2 is YNFKEQ. This CDR3 comprises 18 residues. V was clipped by 5 bases and J by 0 bases, with 20 bases between them. CDR3 bases: TGTGCCAGCAGCTCCCGGGACACCTATGGGACCTCTGGAAACACCATATATTTT. As protein: CASSSRDTYGTSGNTIYF.

This clonotype came up a few times. The genes are TRBV12-3 or TRBV12-4 and TRBJ2-5, with TRBD2 matching 9 bases. The assigned J gene may be wrong: the sequence end matches TRBJ2-7 better. The CDR3 is 17 residues long. This chain's CDR3 is CASSFPLGAGGAYEQYF. The CDR3 DNA sequence: TGTGCCAGCAGTTTTCCCCTAGGAGCGGGGGGCGCCTACGAGCAGTACTTC.

The chain has TRBV20-1 and TRBJ2-5; 8 nucleotides line up with TRBD1. The J call is uncertain, as TRBJ2-7 better fits the DNA end. The germline V gene has CDR1 DFQATT and CDR2 SNEGSKA (reference sequence). The CDR3 length is 14 residues. The DNA for the CDR3 is TGCAGTGCTAGAGACAACAGGGGGTTGTACGAGCAGTACTTC. The encoded protein is CSARDNRGLYEQYF.

The gene calls are TRBV4-3 and TRBJ2-4; TRBD2 might be the D (6 bases). Trimming cost V 0 bases and J 8 bases, with 17 bases left between them. CDR1 and CDR2 (germline): LGHNA, YSLEER. The CDR3 contains 16 residues. CDR3 nucleotides: TGCGCCAGCAGCCAAGACTTCGGAGGGGCGGTTGACATTCAGTACTTC. It codes for CASSQDFGGAVDIQYF.